The T cell receptor (beta chain) described here comes from a study of T cells after yellow fever vaccination. Study outcomes and limitations: A weaker but faster secondary response was observed, peaking on day 5 versus 15.

Template-switching 5'RACE yielded the TCR cDNA; a universal primer site and UMIs were added in the process. MiXCR was run by TCRdb on the 5' RACE reads, yielding one entry per CDR3 protein. The data hold about 350,000 distinct CDR3 sequences, with approximately 12% observed a single time. As for this clonotype: No antigen is known for it.

This sequence originates from a man aged 18 to 30 who received the YFV17D yellow fever vaccine. The sequencing used CD4+ T cells sorted from PBMCs, collected 15 days after the yellow fever booster vaccination.

The CDR3, as DNA: TGTGCCAGCAGCTTGGTAGGGACGGCCTACAATGAGCAGTTCTTC. Protein: CASSLVGTAYNEQFF. The chain employs TRBV5-4 and TRBJ2-1; D might be TRBD1 or TRBD2, each matching 5 bases. V was pared by 0 bases and J by 2 bases, with 9 bases between. The germline CDR1 and CDR2 sequences are SGHNT and YYREEE (reference sequence). The CDR3 has 15 residues.